Below, 20 T cell receptor beta chains from the same sample are listed, as sequenced in a study of cytomegalovirus exposure and HLA in healthy donors. The PCR used 60 Vbeta and 13 Jbeta primers. This table comes from immunoSEQ multiplex PCR, and its TCRdb copy is limited to in-frame clones, with some not included. The sample shows hundreds of thousands of clones, approximately 79% of them seen only once. Source material: PBMCs. The source of these receptors is a male donor in good health and CMV-seronegative.

The sample holds a few counts of this clone. The chain links TRBV5-4 to TRBJ2-2; D is perhaps TRBD2 (6 bases). This CDR3 region has 14 residues. V was clipped by 2 bases and J by 4 bases, with 9 bases between them. Per the germline V gene, CDR1 is SGHNT and CDR2 is YYREEE (reference sequence). Here the CDR3 DNA reads TGTGCCAGCAGCTTAGGGGACTTCACCGGGGAGCTGTTTTTT. Protein: CASSLGDFTGELFF.

V is TRBV4-3 and J is TRBJ2-5, with 7 nucleotides matching TRBD2. This CDR3 comprises 15 residues. Trimming removed 0 bases from V and 1 base from J; junction bases left unmatched: 2. CDR1 and CDR2 (germline): LGHNA, YSLEER. The CDR3 nucleotides are TGCGCCAGCAGCCAAGATACGGGGGGCCAAGAGACCCAGTACTTC. Translating gives CASSQDTGGQETQYF.

V gene TRBV10-3 combines with J gene TRBJ2-2; D gene unclear. The CDR3 is 12 residues long. The germline V gene has CDR1 ENHRY and CDR2 SYGVKD. V was shortened by 0 bases and J by 8 bases, with 4 bases between the two germline ends. Written as DNA, the CDR3 is TGTGCCATCAGTGAGTCCAGGGGGGAGCTGTTTTTT. Protein: CAISESRGELFF.

This clone occurred a few times. The chain carries TRBV7-2 and TRBJ2-3; TRBD2 agrees at 7 bases. J lost 0 bases, V lost 9 bases, and 6 bases had no gene match. The germline V gene encodes CDR1 SGHTA and CDR2 FQGNSA. This CDR3 region has 14 residues. The CDR3 DNA reads as TGTGCCAGTAAGCGGGGTGCTAGCACAGATACGCAGTATTTT. This encodes CASKRGASTDTQYF.

The chain carries TRBV5-4 and TRBJ1-4, with D unresolved. The ends were cut back, 0 bases at V and 7 bases at J, with 19 bases in the middle. This CDR3 is built from 17 residues. Germline V lookup: CDR1 SGHNT, CDR2 YYREEE (reference sequence). The CDR3 region is CASSLVPSPAEGEKLFF. As DNA, the CDR3 is TGTGCCAGCAGCTTGGTCCCATCACCCGCGGAAGGTGAAAAACTGTTTTTT.

This chain links TRBV6-4 with TRBJ2-3, with 7 nucleotides matching TRBD2. V lost 0 bases, J lost 0 bases, and 3 bases stayed unmatched. This CDR3 spans 16 amino acids. Germline assignment: CDR1 MRHNA and CDR2 SNTAGT. CDR3 coding DNA: TGTGCCAGCAGTGACTCGAGTAGCGGGAGCACAGATACGCAGTATTTT. Protein product: CASSDSSSGSTDTQYF.

V is TRBV27 and J is TRBJ2-7; 8 bases are a match to TRBD1. The trim removed 6 bases at V and 0 bases at J, leaving 7 bases unmatched. The CDR3 totals 15 residues. Per the germline V gene, CDR1 is MNHEY and CDR2 is SMNVEV (reference sequence). The CDR3 nucleotides read TGTGCCAGCAGAAAAAGGGGGACAGGCTCCTACGAGCAGTACTTC. It encodes CASRKRGTGSYEQYF.

This clone was found once. The gene calls are TRBV14 and TRBJ1-1; TRBD1 agrees at 8 bases. V gave up 1 base and J gave up 1 base; unmatched junction bases: 2. Germline V gene lookup returns CDR1 SGHDN and CDR2 FVKESK. This CDR3 has 15 amino acids. In nucleotides, the CDR3 is TGTGCCAGCAGCCAAGGACAGGGGAAGAACACTGAAGCTTTCTTT. This sequence encodes CASSQGQGKNTEAFF.

This clone has more than one count but fewer than ten. The rearrangement uses TRBV27 and TRBJ2-7; 12 bases line up with TRBD1. Looked up from germline, CDR1 is MNHEY and CDR2 is SMNVEV (reference sequence). V was clipped by 2 bases and J by 4 bases; unmatched bases: 9. The CDR3 has 17 residues. The CDR3 DNA follows: TGTGCCAGCAGTTTAGGGCCCGGGACAGGGGGCGCGTACGAGCAGTACTTC. Amino acid sequence: CASSLGPGTGGAYEQYF.

This rearrangement joins TRBV5-1 to TRBJ1-1, with 10 bases lining up with TRBD1. The length of the CDR3 is 15 residues. CDR1 is SGHRS and CDR2 is YFSETQ in the germline V gene. After removal of 4 bases from V and 5 bases from J, the junction contained 8 bases not matched to a gene. CDR3 residues: CASSRPGTGVTEAFF. The CDR3 nucleotides are TGCGCCAGCAGCCGGCCCGGGACAGGGGTTACTGAAGCTTTCTTT.

This clone showed up just a few times. CDR3 protein: CATSITGRADEQYF. The CDR3 coding sequence is TGTGCCACCAGCATTACAGGGAGGGCCGACGAGCAGTACTTC. This chain links TRBV15 with TRBJ2-7; D perhaps matches TRBD2 (7 bases). Germline CDR1 is LNHNV and CDR2 is YYDKDF (reference sequence). Trimming took off 4 bases at V and 5 bases at J, with 15 bases between the two ends. The CDR3 contains 14 residues.

V and J are TRBV11-3 and TRBJ2-7, with D possibly being TRBD1 (5 bases). CDR3 length: 13 amino acids. Germline CDR1 reads SGHNT; CDR2 reads YENEEA. V lost 4 bases, J lost 6 bases, and 13 bases lay in between. CDR3 sequence: CASSWGSSFEQYF. The CDR3 DNA reads as TGTGCCAGCAGCTGGGGCAGCTCTTTCGAGCAGTACTTC.

This chain uses TRBV5-1 with TRBJ2-3; TRBD1 matches 8 bases. J lost 3 bases, V lost 3 bases, and 6 bases had no gene match. This CDR3 contains 15 residues. The germline V gene has CDR1 SGHRS and CDR2 YFSETQ. CDR3 residues: CASSSGQGGTDTQYF. CDR3 nucleotides: TGCGCCAGCAGCTCTGGACAGGGCGGGACAGATACGCAGTATTTT.

The J gene is TRBJ2-5, the V gene TRBV5-4, with 7 bases that match TRBD2. The DNA matches TRBJ2-7 better at its end, which makes the J call doubtful. The CDR3 runs to 15 residues. CDR1 and CDR2 (germline): SGHNT, YYREEE (reference sequence). CDR3 DNA sequence: TGTGCCAGCAGCTTGTTTCGCGGGAGCTCCTACGAGCAGTACTTC. As protein: CASSLFRGSSYEQYF.

The V call is TRBV5-6, the J call TRBJ2-1, with D perhaps matching TRBD2 (6 bases). The CDR3 totals 15 residues. V lost 4 bases and J 9 bases, leaving 20 bases between the germline ends. The germline CDR1 and CDR2 sequences are SGHDT and YYEEEE. The CDR3 here is CASSPLRDRLSEQFF. The CDR3 coding sequence is TGTGCCAGCAGCCCCCTGCGGGACCGTTTAAGTGAGCAGTTCTTC.

This rearrangement joins TRBV7-3 to TRBJ2-3; 7 positions match TRBD1. In germline, CDR1 is SGHTA, CDR2 FQGTGA. CDR3 length: 16 amino acids. J lost 2 bases, V lost 2 bases, and 7 bases had no gene match. This CDR3 reads CASSLSGTELTDTQYF. The CDR3 region has the DNA TGTGCCAGCAGCTTATCTGGGACAGAGCTCACAGATACGCAGTATTTT.

This clone has just a few counts. V and J are TRBV28 and TRBJ2-3; perhaps TRBD1 as D (5 bases). CDR1 and CDR2 (germline): MDHEN, SYDVKM. Trimming removed 3 bases at V and 4 bases at J, with 8 bases between. The CDR3 loop spans 13 amino acids. CDR3 loop: CASSFPGSDTQYF. The CDR3 nucleotides read TGTGCCAGCAGTTTTCCAGGGTCAGATACGCAGTATTTT. Using reference TRBV28 and TRBJ2-3 for the parts outside the CDR3, the full variable domain is DVKVTQSSRYLVKRTGEKVFLECVQDMDHENMFWYRQDPGLGLRLIYFSYDVKMKEKGDIPEGYSVSREKKERFSLILESASTNQTSMYLCASSFPGSDTQYFGPGTRLTVL.

The CDR3 DNA sequence: TGTGCCAGCAGCTTGAGGGCCTTGAGGACTGAAGCTTTCTTT. Translated, it gives CASSLRALRTEAFF. The chain combines TRBV7-2 with TRBJ1-1; D gene unclear. Trimming removed 3 bases from V and 5 bases from J, with 13 bases in between. The germline V gene has CDR1 SGHTA and CDR2 FQGNSA. The CDR3 covers 14 residues.

The chain recombines TRBV19 with TRBJ1-1; 9 bases map to TRBD1. Germline lookup yields CDR1 LNHDA and CDR2 SQIVND (reference sequence). V trimming: 9 bases; J trimming: 6 bases; junction bases outside the gene matches: 14. The CDR3 contains 15 residues. The CDR3 loop reads CASEDGGQGRSEAFF. CDR3 in DNA: TGTGCCAGCGAGGATGGGGGACAGGGAAGATCTGAAGCTTTCTTT.

The genes are TRBV30 and TRBJ1-4; tentative D call: TRBD1 (6 bases). Germline V gene data show CDR1 as GTSNPN and CDR2 as SVGIG (reference sequence). CDR3 length: 16 amino acids. V lost 1 base and J 6 bases, leaving 18 bases between the germline ends. This chain's CDR3 is CAWSAYLRGADEKLFF. In DNA form, the CDR3 reads TGTGCCTGGAGTGCTTACCTCAGGGGAGCCGATGAAAAACTGTTTTTT. Filled out from reference TRBV30 and TRBJ1-4, the complete variable domain reads SQTIHQWPATLVQPVGSPLSLECTVEGTSNPNLYWYRQAAGRGLQLLFYSVGIGQISSEVPQNLSASRPQDRQFILSSKKLLLSDSGFYLCAWSAYLRGADEKLFFGSGTQLSVL.